This T cell receptor beta chain originates from a study of neoadjuvant anti-PD-1 for oral cavity cancer. This CDR3 is 16 amino acids long. Trimming took off 0 bases at V and 4 bases at J, with 10 bases between the two ends. The germline CDR1 and CDR2 sequences are LNHNV and YYDKDF (reference sequence). Libraries were prepared by immunoSEQ multiplex PCR; TCRdb keeps only in-frame clonotypes and omits some of them. The sample lists tens of thousands of clones; about three quarters were seen once. Time point: after neoadjuvant nivolumab, at surgical resection. This TCR came from a person aged 35-79 years with oral cavity squamous cell carcinoma. This chain links TRBV15 with TRBJ2-6, with D possibly being TRBD1 or TRBD2 (5 bases each). The sample in question was PBMCs, obtained after nivolumab (anti-PD-1) treatment. The DNA of the CDR3 is TGTGCCACCAGCAGAGATCAAGGGACCGGGGCCAACGTCCTGACTTTC. Its protein is CATSRDQGTGANVLTF.